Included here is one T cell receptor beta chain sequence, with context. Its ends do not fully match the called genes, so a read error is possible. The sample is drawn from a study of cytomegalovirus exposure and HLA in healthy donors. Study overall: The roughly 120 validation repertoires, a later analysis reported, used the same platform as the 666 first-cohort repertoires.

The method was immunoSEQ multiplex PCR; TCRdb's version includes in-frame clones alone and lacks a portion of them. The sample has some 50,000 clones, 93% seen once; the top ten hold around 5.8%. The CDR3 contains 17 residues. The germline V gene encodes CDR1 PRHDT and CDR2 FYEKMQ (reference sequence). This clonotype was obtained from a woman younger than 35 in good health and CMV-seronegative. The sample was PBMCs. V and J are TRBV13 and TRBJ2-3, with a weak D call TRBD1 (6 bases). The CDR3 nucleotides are TGTGCCAACAGCGCACAGGGAGTATCCTTCAGCACAGATACGCAGTATTTT. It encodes CANSAQGVSFSTDTQYF.